A single sample is the source of the 12 T cell receptor beta chains below, sequenced in a study of beta chain features in type 1 diabetes. The study reverse transcribed the entire isolated RNA, so it sequenced expressed TCRB transcripts. Generated by immunoSEQ multiplex PCR, the TCRdb table keeps only in-frame clones and is missing some. The data show a few hundred thousand clones, with 13% seen just once and roughly 0.015% held by the top ten. Antigen specificity for these receptors is unknown. Notes on the study in general: Type 1 diabetes patients had TCRB CDR3s that were shorter (moderately but significantly so) in all four CD4+ subsets.

Sequencing was done on a sample of naive CD4+ T cells from blood. These receptors all come from a young woman with type 1 diabetes.

With regard to this clone: Other DNA sequences in the same sample also yield this CDR3. The gene calls are TRBV5-1 and TRBJ1-1, with 7 nucleotides matching TRBD1. J was trimmed by 2 bases and V by 0 bases; bases with no gene match: 1. In germline, CDR1 is SGHRS, CDR2 YFSETQ. The CDR3 has 14 residues. CDR3: CASSLDRGNTEAFF. The CDR3 DNA reads TGCGCCAGCAGCTTGGACAGGGGCAACACTGAAGCTTTCTTT.

This clone occurred a few times. The gene calls are TRBV30 and TRBJ2-7; TRBD1 is a possible D gene (6 bases). CDR3 length: 12 amino acids. Trimming removed 3 bases from V and 7 bases from J, with 13 bases in between. Germline CDR1 and CDR2: GTSNPN and SVGIG (reference sequence). This CDR3 reads CAWRDSPGEQYF. In DNA, the CDR3 is TGTGCCTGGAGGGACAGCCCGGGAGAGCAGTACTTC.

The chain carries TRBV30 and TRBJ1-2, with D uncertain. The CDR3 consists of 13 residues. Trimming removed 0 bases from V and 8 bases from J, with 13 bases in between. From germline, CDR1 is GTSNPN and CDR2 SVGIG (reference sequence). Here the CDR3 reads CAWSVSSGWGYTF. The CDR3 nucleotides are TGTGCCTGGAGTGTATCTTCAGGCTGGGGCTACACCTTC.

A few counts support this clone. The chain employs TRBV2 and TRBJ2-5; weak D call: TRBD1 (5 bases). In germline, CDR1 is SNHLY, CDR2 FYNNEI. Trimming pared 4 bases from V and 5 bases from J, leaving 8 bases between. The CDR3 contains 12 residues. The CDR3 here is CASSVKGETQYF. The CDR3 DNA reads as TGTGCCAGCAGTGTTAAGGGGGAGACCCAGTACTTC.

This clone has a handful of counts. The chain carries TRBV5-1 and TRBJ1-1; D is ambiguous. The CDR3 spans 13 residues. CDR1 SGHRS and CDR2 YFSETQ come from the germline V gene. V lost 6 bases and J lost 0, with 9 bases in between. The CDR3 is CASKFVMNTEAFF. The CDR3 nucleotides are TGCGCCAGCAAATTCGTTATGAACACTGAAGCTTTCTTT.

In this sample, this clone turned up a few times. J is TRBJ2-1 and V is TRBV28, with TRBD2 identical over 10 bases. Unmatched junction bases numbered 11, after V lost 7 bases and J lost 5 bases. The germline gives CDR1 MDHEN, CDR2 SYDVKM. The CDR3 covers 16 residues. CDR3 sequence (DNA): TGTGCCAGCATCGAGGGGGGACTAGCGAGAAACAATGAGCAGTTCTTC. Protein product: CASIEGGLARNNEQFF.

The chain combines TRBV5-4 with TRBJ2-1; D is perhaps TRBD1 (6 bases). The length of the CDR3 is 15 residues. V was trimmed by 5 bases and J by 0 bases, leaving 12 bases between them. From germline, CDR1 is SGHNT and CDR2 YYREEE (reference sequence). The CDR3 DNA reads as TGTGCCAGCAGGGACTTAGGGGGCTCCTACAATGAGCAGTTCTTC. Encoded protein: CASRDLGGSYNEQFF.

The table lists this clone with a few counts. The chain uses TRBV7-6 and TRBJ2-5; weak D call: TRBD2 (6 bases). CDR1 is SGHVS and CDR2 is FNYEAQ in the germline V gene. The CDR3 loop spans 15 amino acids. Trimming left V 1 base short and J 4 bases short, with 13 bases between. The CDR3 DNA follows: TGTGCCAGCAGCTTAGGGTCTAGCGACGCAGAGACCCAGTACTTC. It is translated as CASSLGSSDAETQYF.

The V and J genes are TRBV29-1 and TRBJ2-2, with D maybe TRBD1 (5 bases). Germline CDR1 reads SQVTM; CDR2 reads ANQGSEA. With 4 bases removed from V and 2 bases from J, the gap between germline ends came to 8 bases. There are 13 residues in the CDR3. CDR3 protein: CSVVRANTGELFF. CDR3 DNA: TGCAGCGTTGTCAGGGCCAACACCGGGGAGCTGTTTTTT.

Here the CDR3 DNA reads TGTGCCTGGATGCCCCGGGACAGGAATGATGGCTACACCTTC. Amino acid sequence: CAWMPRDRNDGYTF. J is TRBJ1-2 and V is TRBV30; 8 nucleotides line up with TRBD1. Per the germline V gene, CDR1 is GTSNPN and CDR2 is SVGIG (reference sequence). Trimming took 4 bases from V and 6 from J; bases not matched to a gene: 10. CDR3 length: 14 residues.

This clone was seen only a few times. The V gene is TRBV25-1, the J gene TRBJ2-2; tentatively, D is TRBD2 (6 bases). CDR3 size: 13 residues. Per the germline V gene, CDR1 is MGHDK and CDR2 is SYGVNS. Trimming took 6 bases from V and 6 from J, leaving 11 bases between them. For the CDR3, the DNA is TGTGCCAGCAGAGTACGGGGGTCCGGGGAGCTGTTTTTT. Protein product: CASRVRGSGELFF.

J is TRBJ1-2 and V is TRBV20-1, with D unclear. The germline V gene has CDR1 DFQATT and CDR2 SNEGSKA (reference sequence). This CDR3 comprises 11 residues. Trimming removed 3 bases from V and 5 bases from J, with 7 bases in between. CDR3 sequence (DNA): TGCAGTGCTAGTCGGGAATATGGCTACACCTTC. This gives the protein CSASREYGYTF.